Below, 9 T cell receptor beta chains from the same sample are listed, as sequenced in a study of tissue T cells after allogeneic stem cell transplantation (dated by TCRdb to between 2021 and 2022). Library creation used the immunoSEQ multiplex PCR assay. Not all clones reach the TCRdb copy of this immuneACCESS table, which keeps in-frame sequences only. Checked studies attribute under half of the gap to unresolved V genes and leave the rest unexplained. In this sample the table shows some 8,700 clones, approximately 46% of which occur a single time. In total, the top ten clones hold over 2% of the sample. Explained via the paper, the time point label denotes: mouse harvest day 7 after allogeneic transplant. Mouse grafts consisting of 10^7 T-cell-depleted bone marrow cells combined with 10^6 splenic CD5+ T cells were administered by tail vein injection. Sample: skin. The receptors come from a female BALB/c mouse given C57BL/6 T cells with graft-versus-host disease after an allogeneic hematopoietic cell transplant.

With respect to this clone: Gene labels here are mouse ones. The read is 1 residue too short to cover the CDR3 end, so that end is filled in from the germline J gene. The chain carries TRBV26 and TRBJ1-3; D perhaps matches TRBD1 (5 bases). CDR3 length: 14 residues. With 2 bases removed from V and 0 bases from J, the gap between germline ends came to 5 bases. Germline CDR1 and CDR2: KGHPV and FQNQEV (reference sequence). The chain's CDR3 is CASSLDSSGNTLYF. The DNA read from the CDR3 is TGTGCCAGCAGTCTGGACAGTTCTGGAAATACGCTCTAT.

As for this clone: The gene symbols are mouse symbols. The observed sequence ends 1 residue before the CDR3 terminus, with the missing tail filled in from the germline J gene. The chain links TRBV23 to TRBJ1-4. Germline lookup yields CDR1 KGHTA and CDR2 FQNQQP. CDR3 size: 14 residues. Partial CDR3 DNA: TGCTCCAGCAGTCAATCGCTTTCCAACGAAAGATTATTT. The encoded protein is CSSSQSLSNERLF. The entire CDR3 is CSSSQSLSNERLFF.

For this clone: Here the gene names and germline are mouse. Sequencing ends 1 residue short of the CDR3 end; the germline J gene provides the rest. The V gene is TRBV13-3, the J gene TRBJ2-4; D unresolved. This CDR3 region has 13 residues. Germline-derived CDR1 and CDR2 are NNHDY and SYVADS. The V and J ends lost 1 base and 1 base respectively, with 4 bases between them. The CDR3 reads CASSDRGQNTLYF. The sequenced part of the CDR3 DNA is TGTGCCAGCAGTGATCGGGGTCAAAACACCTTGTAC.

Concerning this clone itself: All gene names here are mouse names. The read halts 1 residue ahead of the CDR3 end, with the missing end drawn from the germline J gene. The V and J genes are TRBV15 and TRBJ2-5; 10 positions agree with TRBD2. Unmatched junction bases numbered 6, after V lost 6 bases and J lost 3 bases. The CDR3 extends over 15 amino acids. Germline lookup yields CDR1 SGHND and CDR2 FRSKSL. This CDR3 reads CASRPGLGHQDTQYF. CDR3 DNA, as far as it was read: TGTGCCAGCAGGCCGGGACTGGGGCATCAAGACACCCAGTAC.

Comment on this clone: The genes are named according to mouse. The CDR3 is CASSLRQVYEQYF. The part of the CDR3 DNA that was read is TGTGCCAGCAGTCTTAGACAGGTCTATGAACAGTAC. This chain connects TRBV26 to TRBJ2-7; D perhaps matches TRBD1 (6 bases). The CDR3 end lies 1 residue beyond the end of the read and is filled in from the germline J gene. Looked up from germline, CDR1 is KGHPV and CDR2 is FQNQEV (reference sequence). The CDR3 length is 13 residues. Trimming removed 3 bases at V and 3 bases at J, with 9 bases between.

As to this clone: Germline and genes here are mouse. The sequenced fragment ends 1 residue before the CDR3 boundary, so the rest is inferred from the germline J gene. The rearrangement joins TRBV1 to TRBJ2-1, with 10 bases identical to TRBD2. Germline V CDR1 and CDR2: NSQYPW, LRSPGD (reference sequence). V dropped 1 base and J dropped 7; count of bases not matched to a gene: 4. This CDR3 contains 15 residues. CDR3 DNA (partial): TGCACCTGCAGTGCAGGGACTGGGGGTGAGGCTGAGCAGTTC. Its translation is CTCSAGTGGEAEQF. The full CDR3 sequence reads CTCSAGTGGEAEQFF. The full variable domain, rest sourced from reference TRBV1 and TRBJ2-1, is VTLLEQNPRWRLVPRGQAVNLRCILKNSQYPWMSWYQQDLQKQLQWLFTLRSPGDKEVKSLPGADYLATRVTDTELRLQVANMSQGRTLYCTCSAGTGGEAEQFFGPGTRLTVL.

This clone is deemed medium-sized. Each gene name is a mouse one. With the read ending 1 residue before the CDR3 end, the germline J gene is used to fill in that end. This chain connects TRBV13-1 to TRBJ2-7; D uncertain. The V gene's germline CDR1 is NSHNY and CDR2 SYGAGN. The V end lost 5 bases, the J end lost 0 bases, and 3 bases lay between the germline ends. This CDR3 is built from 11 residues. The part of the CDR3 DNA that was read is TGTGCCAGCAGGAGCTCCTATGAACAGTAC. Protein product: CASRSSYEQY. The complete CDR3 sequence is CASRSSYEQYF.

This clone turned up a few times. Gene labels here are mouse ones. The read gets to within 1 residue of the CDR3 end, and the germline J gene fills in the rest. Other DNA sequences in this sample translate to the same CDR3. This chain links TRBV3 with TRBJ2-3; TRBD2 agrees at 7 bases. Germline-derived CDR1 and CDR2 are SNHLY and FYNGKV (reference sequence). This CDR3 has 14 residues. V lost 2 bases and J lost 1; bases outside the gene matches: 0. CDR3 DNA (partial): TGTGCCAGCAGCTTACTGGGGGGTGCAGAAACGCTGTAT. As protein: CASSLLGGAETLY. The CDR3, in full, reads CASSLLGGAETLYF.

About this clone itself: Mouse gene names and germline throughout. The read falls 1 residue short of the CDR3 end, and the missing part is taken from the germline J gene. The rearrangement joins TRBV3 to TRBJ1-4; D is perhaps TRBD1 (6 bases). Looked up from germline, CDR1 is SNHLY and CDR2 is FYNGKV (reference sequence). The CDR3 covers 16 residues. The V end was cut by 5 bases, the J end by 0 bases, with 13 bases between. The CDR3 DNA, read in part, is TGTGCCAGCAGCCTCGGGACAATCCTTTCCAACGAAAGATTATTT. It codes for CASSLGTILSNERLF. The whole CDR3 is CASSLGTILSNERLFF.